Shown below are 21 T cell receptor beta chains from a single sample sequenced in a study of OX40 agonist ivuxolimab in advanced cancers. The library was produced with the immunoSEQ multiplex PCR assay. This immuneACCESS table, as held by TCRdb, lists in-frame sequences with V and J called but not all clones. Of the missing ones, under half trace to an unresolved V gene in checked studies; the others have no known cause. The sample table contains some 12,000 clones; only one count was recorded for about four fifths of them. The ten largest clonotypes hold approximately 19% of the sample. The material sequenced was CD4+ or CD8+ T cells sorted from blood, taken in a trial of the OX40 agonist ivuxolimab. The receptors come from an adult with an advanced solid tumor such as melanoma, head and neck, liver or kidney cancer.

The CDR3 nucleotides are TGTGCCACCAGCAGAGCCACAGGGGGGGGCTATGGCTACACCTTC. Translated: CATSRATGGGYGYTF. J is TRBJ1-2 and V is TRBV15; TRBD1 agrees at 8 bases. V shed 1 base and J 4 bases; nucleotides not matched to a gene: 5. This CDR3 has 15 amino acids. CDR1 and CDR2 from the germline V gene are LNHNV and YYDKDF (reference sequence).

This chain uses TRBV19 with TRBJ2-7; 9 nucleotides align to TRBD1. CDR3 length: 15 amino acids. Looked up from germline, CDR1 is LNHDA and CDR2 is SQIVND (reference sequence). The junction had 11 bases not matched to a gene; V was cut back by 5 bases and J by 6 bases. The CDR3 bases are TGTGCCAGTAGTTTACCGGGACAGGGAGTCGGCGAGCAGTACTTC. Translated, it gives CASSLPGQGVGEQYF.

This clone was detected only a few times. The CDR3: CASSWRGRGNYGYTF. CDR3 DNA sequence: TGTGCCAGCAGCTGGCGGGGGCGGGGTAACTATGGCTACACCTTC. This chain uses TRBV5-4 with TRBJ1-2; D possibly corresponds to TRBD1 (6 bases). V shed 3 bases and J shed 1 base, with 13 bases lying between them. This CDR3 is built from 15 residues. Germline V gene lookup returns CDR1 SGHNT and CDR2 YYREEE (reference sequence).

This CDR3 is CASSLAPRLAGGPTNTGELFF. The CDR3 coding sequence is TGTGCCAGCAGCTTAGCCCCTCGACTAGCGGGAGGACCAACGAACACCGGGGAGCTGTTTTTT. This chain joins TRBV7-6 and TRBJ2-2, with TRBD2 identical over 13 bases. Trimming took 0 bases from V and 0 from J; bases not matched to a gene: 10. The germline V gene encodes CDR1 SGHVS and CDR2 FNYEAQ. The CDR3 runs 21 residues. The entire variable domain, with the rest obtained from reference TRBV7-6 and TRBJ2-2, is as follows: GAGVSQSPRYKVTKRGQDVALRCDPISGHVSLYWYRQALGQGPEFLTYFNYEAQQDKSGLPNDRFSAERPEGSISTLTIQRTEQRDSAMYRCASSLAPRLAGGPTNTGELFFGEGSRLTVL.

This sequence joins TRBV5-7 and TRBJ1-1, with no clear D. TRBV5-7 counts as an open reading frame of uncertain function. The CDR3 is 16 residues long. V was cut by 1 base and J by 1 base, with 14 bases left in between. The CDR3 DNA reads as TGTGCCAGCAGCTTGATGCCCAATACAGCGAACACTGAAGCTTTCTTT. Its translation: CASSLMPNTANTEAFF.

The chain is built from TRBV4-3 and TRBJ1-2, with 7 positions matching TRBD1. Germline loops: CDR1 LGHNA, CDR2 YSLEER. This CDR3 has 14 residues. J lost 3 bases, V lost 3 bases, and 4 bases had no gene match. CDR3 sequence: CASSQYRGDYGYTF. CDR3 nucleotide sequence: TGCGCCAGCAGCCAGTACAGGGGCGACTATGGCTACACCTTC.

The chain combines TRBV9 with TRBJ1-5; the match to TRBD1 covers 7 bases. The CDR3 has 15 residues. The ends lost 5 bases at V and 6 bases at J; junction bases unmatched: 11. Germline-derived CDR1 and CDR2 are SGDLS and YYNGEE. The CDR3, as DNA: TGTGCCAGCAGTCCTGGGACAGCAGCCGTTCAGCCCCAGCATTTT. Amino acids: CASSPGTAAVQPQHF.

The sample holds one count of this clone. The chain carries TRBV4-2 and TRBJ2-7; D could derive from TRBD1 or TRBD2 (5 bases each). CDR1 and CDR2 from the germline V gene are LGHNA and YNFKEQ. Trimming stripped 0 bases from V and 0 bases from J, with 18 bases between. CDR3 size: 18 residues. CDR3 in DNA: TGTGCCAGCAGCCAAGATCTGGCCTCCGGGGCGACCTCCTACGAGCAGTACTTC. This codes for CASSQDLASGATSYEQYF.

The rearrangement joins TRBV27 to TRBJ1-1; TRBD1 agrees at 9 bases. V was pared by 4 bases and J by 11 bases, with 5 bases of the junction left unmatched. Germline V gives CDR1 MNHEY, CDR2 SMNVEV (reference sequence). The CDR3 has 12 amino acids. CDR3 nucleotide sequence: TGTGCCAGCAGTTCACTACAGGGGGCCGCTTTCTTT. Translation gives CASSSLQGAAFF.

V and J are TRBV6-1 and TRBJ2-3; perhaps D is TRBD1 or TRBD2 (5 bases each). The CDR3 covers 18 residues. The germline V gene has CDR1 MNHNS and CDR2 SASEGT. V was trimmed by 0 bases and J by 0 bases, leaving 16 bases between them. CDR3 protein: CASSEAPWDQASTDTQYF. The CDR3 DNA sequence: TGTGCCAGCAGTGAAGCCCCTTGGGACCAAGCTAGCACAGATACGCAGTATTTT.

The chain has TRBV28 and TRBJ2-2, with 10 bases matching TRBD2. The CDR3 length is 16 residues. Trimming took 5 bases from V and 4 from J; bases not matched to a gene: 7. Germline CDR1 reads MDHEN; CDR2 reads SYDVKM. CDR3 sequence: CASSPQREGLTGELFF. CDR3 nucleotides: TGTGCCAGCAGTCCTCAGCGGGAGGGCCTCACCGGGGAGCTGTTTTTT.

The chain recombines TRBV11-3 with TRBJ2-3, with 11 bases that match TRBD2. Trimming removed 2 bases from V and 5 bases from J; junction bases left unmatched: 6. Germline loops: CDR1 SGHNT, CDR2 YENEEA. The CDR3 has 16 residues. CDR3 nucleotides: TGTGCCAGCAGCTTAATTAGCGGGGGGGGCAGAGATACGCAGTATTTT. Translation: CASSLISGGGRDTQYF.

This clone appeared a few times. The V call is TRBV27, the J call TRBJ1-6, with 7 bases that match TRBD1. Germline trimming cut 5 bases from V and 4 bases from J; bases unmatched to any gene: 8. The CDR3 is 16 amino acids. Germline CDR1 is MNHEY and CDR2 is SMNVEV (reference sequence). This CDR3 reads CASSPQGPLYNSPLHF. DNA of the CDR3: TGTGCCAGCAGTCCACAGGGGCCGCTATATAATTCACCCCTCCACTTT.

The chain is built from TRBV7-9 and TRBJ2-7; D might be TRBD2 (5 bases). Trimming pared 5 bases from V and 2 bases from J, leaving 7 bases between. Germline CDR1 is SEHNR and CDR2 is FQNEAQ (reference sequence). The CDR3 loop spans 12 amino acids. This chain's CDR3 is CASSPGTYEQYF. CDR3 DNA sequence: TGTGCCAGCAGCCCCGGGACCTACGAGCAGTACTTC. Drawing the rest from reference TRBV7-9 and TRBJ2-7, the complete variable domain is DTGVSQNPRHKITKRGQNVTFRCDPISEHNRLYWYRQTLGQGPEFLTYFQNEAQLEKSRLLSDRFSAERPKGSFSTLEIQRTEQGDSAMYLCASSPGTYEQYFGPGTRLTVT.

The chain links TRBV21-1 to TRBJ2-7; TRBD1, as called in the table, went unchecked against the DNA. TRBV21-1 has pseudogene status. CDR3 length: 14 residues. The CDR3 region has the DNA TGTGCCAGCAGTCCGGGACAGGGCCACGACGAGCAGTACTTC. Protein: CASSPGQGHDEQYF.

The rearrangement uses TRBV27 and TRBJ2-7; 7 bases map to TRBD2. The trim removed 3 bases at V and 0 bases at J, leaving 8 bases unmatched. CDR1 MNHEY and CDR2 SMNVEV come from the germline V gene (reference sequence). The CDR3 is made up of 16 amino acids. In DNA, the CDR3 is TGTGCCAGCAGTTTTTCTGGCGGGAGAGTCTCCTACGAGCAGTACTTC. This translates into CASSFSGGRVSYEQYF.

This clone is a singleton in its sample. V is TRBV5-1 and J is TRBJ2-2; D ambiguous. The CDR3 has 13 residues. The V and J ends lost 6 bases and 2 bases respectively, with 8 bases between them. Germline V gives CDR1 SGHRS, CDR2 YFSETQ. The CDR3 nucleotides read TGCGCCAGCACGTTAGGAAACACCGGGGAGCTGTTTTTT. This codes for CASTLGNTGELFF.

CDR3 DNA: TGTGCCAGCAGCTCCGGGACAGTAGGCAATCAGCCCCAGCATTTT. Its translation: CASSSGTVGNQPQHF. This rearrangement joins TRBV27 to TRBJ1-5, with 7 bases lining up with TRBD1. The germline V gene encodes CDR1 MNHEY and CDR2 SMNVEV (reference sequence). Trimming at V came to 6 bases and at J to 2 bases, leaving 7 bases not matched to a gene. CDR3 length: 15 residues.

The J gene is TRBJ1-3, the V gene TRBV27; D is perhaps TRBD1 (5 bases). Trimming took off 5 bases at V and 0 bases at J, with 14 bases between the two ends. The CDR3 runs 16 residues. Germline V gene sequence: CDR1 MNHEY, CDR2 SMNVEV (reference sequence). CDR3 sequence: CASSPGDPRSGNTIYF. In DNA form, the CDR3 reads TGTGCCAGCAGTCCCGGGGACCCGCGCTCTGGAAACACCATATATTTT.

The V gene is TRBV5-6, the J gene TRBJ2-5, with D perhaps TRBD2 (5 bases). With 3 bases removed from V and 0 bases from J, the gap between germline ends came to 18 bases. The CDR3 extends over 17 amino acids. Germline V gene sequence: CDR1 SGHDT, CDR2 YYEEEE. For the CDR3, the DNA is TGTGCCAGCAGCTCGATGTTTCAAAGGAGGTACCAAGAGACCCAGTACTTC. This translates into CASSSMFQRRYQETQYF.

The J gene is TRBJ1-3, the V gene TRBV30; a possible D gene is TRBD1 (6 bases). The germline gives CDR1 GTSNPN, CDR2 SVGIG (reference sequence). There are 12 residues in the CDR3. The V and J ends lost 5 bases and 4 bases respectively, with 9 bases between them. The CDR3 DNA is TGTGCCTGGTTTGGACAGGGAAACACCATATATTTT. This encodes CAWFGQGNTIYF. The whole variable domain, filled in from reference TRBV30 and TRBJ1-3, reads SQTIHQWPATLVQPVGSPLSLECTVEGTSNPNLYWYRQAAGRGLQLLFYSVGIGQISSEVPQNLSASRPQDRQFILSSKKLLLSDSGFYLCAWFGQGNTIYFGEGSWLTVV.